The sequence of this T cell receptor (beta chain) was determined in a study of tumor T cells in aggressive B-cell lymphoma. V gave up 1 base and J gave up 4 bases, with 9 bases separating them. Germline-derived CDR1 and CDR2 are SGHDN and FVKESK. This CDR3 is built from 14 residues. Assay: immunoSEQ multiplex PCR; the TCRdb copy retains only in-frame clones and omits some. Altogether more than 10,000 clones are present, 80% to 95% being singletons, with the ten largest covering 3%. This chain links TRBV14 with TRBJ2-3; perhaps TRBD1 as D (7 bases). This clonotype was sampled from an adult with diffuse large B cell lymphoma. The specimen sequenced was tumor tissue. CDR3 residues: CASSQARGADTQYF. The CDR3 DNA is TGTGCCAGCAGCCAAGCCAGGGGGGCAGATACGCAGTATTTT.